Included here is one TCR beta chain sequence, with context. What it binds is not known. The data stem from a study of T cell responses to AZD1222 COVID-19 vaccine. Study-wide results and caveats: Once two AZD1222 doses were given, Spike-specific TCR breadth and depth went up. Unmutated regions of variants are reportedly targeted by nearly half of spike-specific TCRs.

Clones were read by immunoSEQ multiplex PCR, and TCRdb kept only the in-frame ones, dropping some. The data show approximately 97,000 clones, over 80% seen once. Sample: peripheral blood, taken on day 0 of AZD1222 vaccination. This clonotype was obtained from an adult in good health.

DNA of the CDR3: TGTGCCAGCAGTCGACAGGGGATGAAAGCTTTCTTT. Protein: CASSRQGMKAFF. The chain couples TRBV28 to TRBJ1-1; 8 nucleotides match TRBD1. The V gene's germline CDR1 is MDHEN and CDR2 SYDVKM. Germline trimming cut 5 bases from V and 9 bases from J; bases unmatched to any gene: 5. The CDR3 runs 12 residues.